Sequencing of this T cell receptor beta chain was carried out in a study of T cells in localized non-small cell lung cancer. On this clone itself: Its target is unknown.

Data came from immunoSEQ multiplex PCR; TCRdb stores just in-frame clones and leaves some out. The data contain 1,400 or so clones, around 40% of them singletons. Germline loops: CDR1 SGHNT, CDR2 YENEEA. V was clipped by 5 bases and J by 2 bases; unmatched bases: 4. The CDR3 contains 14 residues. Overall study results and limits: The study sequenced only one region of the tumor. As a result, intratumor heterogeneity could not be excluded and remains possible. Uninvolved adjacent lung showed higher T cell clonality than tumor. Among the top 100 tumor clones, a median about 60 appeared in adjacent lung.

The V and J genes are TRBV11-3 and TRBJ1-2; 8 nucleotides line up with TRBD1. This TCR was sampled from a woman aged 40-69 years with stage II squamous cell lung carcinoma. The specimen comprised lung tumor tissue, sampled before any cancer treatment. CDR3: CASSDQGANYGYTF. The CDR3 DNA follows: TGTGCCAGCAGCGACCAGGGGGCGAACTATGGCTACACCTTC. Based on the CDR3 plus reference TRBV11-3 and TRBJ1-2, the full variable domain is EAGVVQSPRYKIIEKKQPVAFWCNPISGHNTLYWYLQNLGQGPELLIRYENEEAVDDSQLPKDRFSAERLKGVDSTLKIQPAELGDSAVYLCASSDQGANYGYTFGSGTRLTVV.